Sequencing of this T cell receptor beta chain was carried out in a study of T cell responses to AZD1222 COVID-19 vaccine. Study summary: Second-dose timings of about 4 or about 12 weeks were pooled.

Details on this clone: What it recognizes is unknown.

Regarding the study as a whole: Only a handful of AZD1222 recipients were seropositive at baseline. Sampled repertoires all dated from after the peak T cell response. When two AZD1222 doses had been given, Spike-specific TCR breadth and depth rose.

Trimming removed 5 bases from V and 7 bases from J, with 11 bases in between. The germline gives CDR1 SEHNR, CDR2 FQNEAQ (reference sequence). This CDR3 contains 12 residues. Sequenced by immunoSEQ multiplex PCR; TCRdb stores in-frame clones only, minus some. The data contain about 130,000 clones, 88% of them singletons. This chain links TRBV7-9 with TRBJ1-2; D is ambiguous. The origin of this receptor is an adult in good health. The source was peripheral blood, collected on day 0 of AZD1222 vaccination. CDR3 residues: CASSPAGVGYTF. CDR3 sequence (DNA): TGTGCCAGCAGCCCCGCCGGGGTTGGCTACACCTTC.